These 30 T cell receptor beta chains came from one sample sequenced in a study of T cells expressing NK-cell markers. From its re-call of the 5' RACE reads, TCRdb lists each CDR3 protein once, without DNA. The table lists about half a million distinct CDR3 sequences, with around 1.4% in the top ten. The sequencing input was blood T cells: a sorted CD56 or NKG2C T cell subset, CD4+ or CD8+ T cells, or bulk PBMC T cells (not recorded which). Every receptor here comes from a woman between 45 and 65 years old in good health.

This chain links TRBV6-5 with TRBJ1-6; TCRdb reports TRBD1, a call that lacks DNA to check it against. CDR3 length: 14 residues. Looked up from germline, CDR1 is MNHEY and CDR2 is SVGAGI. The CDR3 is CASSLTGSNSPLHF.

The V gene is TRBV7-9, the J gene TRBJ1-1. Germline V gives CDR1 SEHNR, CDR2 FQNEAQ (reference sequence). The CDR3 consists of 15 residues. The CDR3 is CASSSRVDRLVRAFF.

This CDR3 is CASSPIAVNNEQFF. The chain recombines TRBV12-3 or TRBV12-4 with TRBJ2-1. There are 14 residues in the CDR3.

V is TRBV24-1 and J is TRBJ2-1; lacking DNA, the TRBD1 call made by TCRdb goes unchecked. The CDR3 covers 14 residues. Germline CDR1 and CDR2: KGHDR and SFDVKD. CDR3 sequence reads: CATSDRDRGPPRFF.

The genes are TRBV6-5 and TRBJ2-7; TCRdb names TRBD1, which stays unverified in the absence of DNA. Germline loops: CDR1 MNHEY, CDR2 SVGAGI. This CDR3 is 14 amino acids long. The CDR3 spells CASSSPGRTYEQYF.

J is TRBJ2-2 and V is TRBV4-2; TCRdb calls TRBD1, which cannot be checked without DNA. The CDR3 contains 16 residues. Germline V gene data show CDR1 as LGHNA and CDR2 as YNFKEQ. The CDR3 reads CASSQVGGWNTGELFF.

The CDR3 spells CASSEFKGQGKLNEQFF. The rearrangement joins TRBV25-1 to TRBJ2-1; the D call of TRBD1 rests on TCRdb alone, since no DNA is present to check it. The CDR3 has 17 residues. CDR1 MGHDK and CDR2 SYGVNS come from the germline V gene.

The genes are TRBV5-1 and TRBJ2-7. In germline, CDR1 is SGHRS, CDR2 YFSETQ. The CDR3 spans 13 residues. The CDR3 spells CASSLNWSGEQYF.

This chain joins TRBV9 and TRBJ2-7; the TRBD1 assignment by TCRdb is unverifiable without DNA. The CDR3 runs 15 residues. CDR1 and CDR2 (germline): SGDLS, YYNGEE. CDR3 residues: CASSVGGLTPYEQYF.

The gene calls are TRBV12-3 or TRBV12-4 and TRBJ2-7; TCRdb proposes TRBD1, but this gene call is untestable without DNA. The CDR3 extends over 15 amino acids. The CDR3 sequence: CASMKNRAGRNEQYF.

The rearrangement joins TRBV5-1 to TRBJ2-3; TCRdb proposes TRBD2, but this gene call is untestable without DNA. CDR3 length: 17 amino acids. Germline V gene lookup returns CDR1 SGHRS and CDR2 YFSETQ. The CDR3 spells CASSSLQRGGFTDTQYF.

The V gene is TRBV6-1, the J gene TRBJ2-1; there is no DNA to check the TCRdb D call of TRBD2. The germline V gene encodes CDR1 MNHNS and CDR2 SASEGT. The CDR3 runs 14 residues. The CDR3: CASSTGTLGNEQFF.

The rearrangement uses TRBV7-8 and TRBJ2-7; the TCRdb call, TRBD2, lacks DNA for checking. The CDR3 is made up of 15 amino acids. The germline V gene has CDR1 SGHVS and CDR2 FQNEAQ. CDR3 in amino acids: CASSPPGLGNYEQYF.

The chain has TRBV30 and TRBJ1-1; the TCRdb call, TRBD1, lacks DNA for checking. This CDR3 comprises 13 residues. Per the germline V gene, CDR1 is GTSNPN and CDR2 is SVGIG (reference sequence). CDR3 in amino acids: CAWKGDRNTEAFF. The full variable domain, completed using reference TRBV30 and TRBJ1-1, is SQTIHQWPATLVQPVGSPLSLECTVEGTSNPNLYWYRQAAGRGLQLLFYSVGIGQISSEVPQNLSASRPQDRQFILSSKKLLLSDSGFYLCAWKGDRNTEAFFGQGTRLTVV.

V is TRBV6-1 and J is TRBJ2-2; TCRdb's D gene call, TRBD2, goes unchecked for lack of DNA. The CDR3 contains 16 residues. Germline CDR1 reads MNHNS; CDR2 reads SASEGT. CDR3: CASSEGLAGVTGELFF.

This rearrangement joins TRBV6-5 to TRBJ2-5; TCRdb's assignment of TRBD2 cannot be checked, as there is no DNA. The CDR3 consists of 16 residues. Germline CDR1 is MNHEY and CDR2 is SVGAGI. CDR3 amino acids: CASKPAASRRQETQYF.

This sequence joins TRBV5-1 and TRBJ2-3. CDR1 is SGHRS, CDR2 YFSETQ, per germline. The CDR3 is made up of 15 amino acids. Here the CDR3 reads CASSLKVSSTDTQYF.

The chain recombines TRBV20-1 with TRBJ1-1; the TCRdb D gene call, TRBD1, has no DNA to confirm it. The CDR3 length is 11 residues. Germline CDR1 and CDR2: DFQATT and SNEGSKA (reference sequence). CDR3 protein: CSAGTRTEAFF.

The chain couples TRBV5-1 to TRBJ1-4; TCRdb picks TRBD1, but there is no DNA to check that call. CDR3 length: 16 residues. CDR1 and CDR2 (germline): SGHRS, YFSETQ. CDR3 region: CASSYEWQGLNEKLFF.

CDR3 sequence: CATRLRMNTEAFF. V and J are TRBV24-1 and TRBJ1-1. The CDR3 sequence is 13 residues long. The germline V gene encodes CDR1 KGHDR and CDR2 SFDVKD.

The chain employs TRBV29-1 and TRBJ1-1. Germline CDR1 and CDR2: SQVTM and ANQGSEA. CDR3 length equals 15 residues. CDR3 loop: CSFYAGSPMNTEAFF.

The CDR3 loop is CASIGGGRWNTIYF. The chain couples TRBV12-5 to TRBJ1-3; TCRdb reports TRBD1, a call that lacks DNA to check it against. In germline, CDR1 is LGHNT, CDR2 FRNRAP. The CDR3 extends over 14 amino acids.

This rearrangement joins TRBV6-2 or TRBV6-3 to TRBJ1-5. The germline CDR1 and CDR2 sequences are MNHEY and SVGEGT. The CDR3 runs to 14 residues. CDR3 amino acids: CASRPRGSNQPQHF.

V usage is TRBV12-3 or TRBV12-4 and J usage is TRBJ2-1; the TCRdb D gene call, TRBD2, has no DNA to confirm it. The CDR3 has 14 residues. The CDR3 loop is CASSRREGNNEQFF.

The CDR3 sequence is CASSLVESGGPETQYF. The V gene is TRBV27, the J gene TRBJ2-5; with no DNA, the TCRdb D assignment of TRBD2 cannot be verified. The germline CDR1 and CDR2 sequences are MNHEY and SMNVEV (reference sequence). This CDR3 region has 16 residues.

This chain links TRBV27 with TRBJ1-3. CDR1 and CDR2 (germline): MNHEY, SMNVEV (reference sequence). CDR3 length: 13 amino acids. The CDR3 region is CASKSYTGNTIYF.

The J gene is TRBJ2-1, the V gene TRBV4-2; TCRdb reports TRBD2, a call that lacks DNA to check it against. Germline V gene data show CDR1 as LGHNA and CDR2 as YNFKEQ. This CDR3 has 13 residues. The CDR3 protein is CASSQGEYNEQFF.

This rearrangement joins TRBV19 to TRBJ2-1; the D call from TCRdb, TRBD1, cannot be confirmed without DNA. Germline CDR1 reads LNHDA; CDR2 reads SQIVND (reference sequence). This CDR3 has 12 amino acids. The CDR3 loop reads CASTRDRNEQFF.

The genes are TRBV5-1 and TRBJ2-3; TCRdb's assignment of TRBD2 cannot be checked, as there is no DNA. This CDR3 spans 12 amino acids. Looked up from germline, CDR1 is SGHRS and CDR2 is YFSETQ. CDR3: CASSLDGRTQYF.

The rearrangement uses TRBV12-3 or TRBV12-4 and TRBJ2-7; TCRdb calls TRBD2, which cannot be checked without DNA. The CDR3 spans 14 residues. The CDR3 reads CASSRTGTYYEQYF.